This paragraph reports one T cell receptor (beta chain). The target of this receptor is not known. No much larger clone exists at a distance of one base, and base qualities are not known. Each collaborating institution followed its own protocols to collect whole blood in K2EDTA tubes. For TCRbeta analysis, collaborators shipped samples as frozen whole blood, isolated PBMCs, or DNA extracted from either of those sample types. The immunoSEQ Assay, a bias-controlled multiplex PCR, was used to amplify TCRbeta CDR3 regions from genomic DNA. Per the source publication's procedure: Nucleated cell counts per sample were estimated from amplification of reference gene primers within the assay. To quantify the absolute abundance of each unique TCRbeta CDR3 rearrangement, sequence reads were collapsed and filtered. Productive Simpson clonality was computed per sample as the square root of Simpson's diversity index over productive rearrangements. TCRdb mirrors the immuneACCESS table, restricted to in-frame sequences. Some clones are absent from its copies; in checked studies, under half trace to an unresolved V gene, and the reason for the others is unknown. V and J calls and clone size are those listed in that table; D and trimming were worked out from the DNA. Recorded for this sample are 90,000 to 120,000 clones; 65% to 75% of them occurred a single time. The top ten clonotypes cover 5% to 6.5% of the sample.

Counted from cysteine to phenylalanine, this CDR3 has 16 amino acids. The read is trimmed to its CDR3 DNA, 48 bases read in frame from base 1. Taken from the germline V gene, the CDR1 and CDR2 loops are SGHTA and FQGNSA. V is trimmed back by 1 base and J by 1 base, and the junction contains 5 bases that no gene match accounts for. The data belong to a study of blood T cell repertoires in COVID-19 (dated by TCRdb to 2020 to 2021). With regard to the full study: Collaborator samples came from the United States, Italy and Spain and covered acute and convalescent phases of COVID-19. Deeply sampled blood TCRbeta repertoires from subjects exposed to, actively infected with, or recovered from COVID-19 were included in the dataset. The material from the prospective study consisted of cDNA or gDNA derived from T cells, B-cell-depleted T cells, or PBMCs. HLA class I and class II types, where available, came from metadata supplied by the sample provider rather than from assay-based typing. A freely available public database, intended as a resource for researchers studying the immune response to SARS-CoV-2, is where the repertoires were released. Samples came from the ongoing ImmuneRACE study (first 160 participants) plus 1,254 subjects from 6 global collaborators. A de-identified subject ID, COVID-19 status, age in years and sex were almost always included in the sample metadata.

The study at large found these results: How much clinical and demographic metadata was included differed by source and by participant, and the metadata was provided uncurated.

Sequencing was carried out using peripheral blood. The V gene is TRBV7-2 and the J gene is TRBJ2-3; the central 7 bases match TRBD2. The TCR was taken from a man older than 75 with acute or convalescent COVID-19. The DNA reads as follows: TGTGCCAGCAGCTTAGGCTTCAGCGGGGGCACAGATACGCAGTATTTT. This codes for CASSLGFSGGTDTQYF.